The rows below give T cell receptor beta chains drawn from one sample of a study of a mutant IDH1 vaccine in newly diagnosed glioma. This table comes from immunoSEQ multiplex PCR, and its TCRdb copy is limited to in-frame clones, with some not included. The sample includes over 50,000 clones, 76% of them seen just once. No antigens are known for them. This material consisted of PBMCs, taken from a glioma patient whose treatment included an IDH1 peptide vaccine. The origin of the receptors is a woman aged 40 to 50 with glioma. Some clones in this sample may be carry-over from other donors' samples. CDR3s include the opening cysteine and the closing phenylalanine or tryptophan. The order of the fields is V gene, J gene, D gene, clone size, CDR3 DNA, CDR3 protein. The D gene is left open where the match is weak. Some rows have no size entry. The others give once, few or many, or a class for an expanded clone.

>TRBV7-6|TRBJ1-2|-|-
TGTGCCAGCAGCTTAGCCGTGGGGGGCTACACCTTC
CASSLAVGGYTF
>TRBV6-1|TRBJ2-1|TRBD2|-
TGTGCCAGCAGCACCCTAGCGGCCCCCTACAATGAGCAGTTCTTC
CASSTLAAPYNEQFF
>TRBV27|TRBJ1-5|TRBD1|-
TGTGCCAGCAGGATCGGACAGGGGTCGGGTCAGCCCCAGCATTTT
CASRIGQGSGQPQHF
>TRBV9|TRBJ2-2|-|-
TGTGCCAGCAGCGTAGGGTCTGTCGGGGAGCTGTTTTTT
CASSVGSVGELFF
>TRBV6-5|TRBJ1-2|TRBD1|-
TGTGCCAGCAGTTACTTAGGGACAGACCTAGGAGGCTACACCTTC
CASSYLGTDLGGYTF
>TRBV27|TRBJ2-7|-|-
TGTGCCAGCACCCAAGTCGGGCCTCTGGGCTACGAGCAGTACTTC
CASTQVGPLGYEQYF
>TRBV19|TRBJ2-3|-|-
TGTGCCAGTAGCCCCCATTCCGGGGCTACGCAGTATTTT
CASSPHSGATQYF
>TRBV7-2|TRBJ1-5|TRBD1|-
TGTGCCAGCAGCTGGGGACAGGAACAGCCCCAGCATTTT
CASSWGQEQPQHF
>TRBV18|TRBJ1-2|TRBD1|-
TGTGCCAGCTCACGGGACAGCTGGGGCTACACCTTC
CASSRDSWGYTF
>TRBV5-4|TRBJ2-5|TRBD2|-
TGTGCCAGCAGCCTCGGACTAGCGGCGACCCAAGAGACCCAGTACTTC
CASSLGLAATQETQYF
>TRBV7-9|TRBJ1-5|-|few
TGTGCCAGCAGCTTAGCAGGTAGCAATCAGCCCCAGCATTTT
CASSLAGSNQPQHF
>TRBV5-1|TRBJ2-1|TRBD2|-
TGCGCCAGCAGCTTGGGTAGCGGGGCCGATTCCTACAATGAGCAGTTCTTC
CASSLGSGADSYNEQFF
>TRBV28|TRBJ2-3|-|-
TGTGCCAGCAGTTTCGGGGGTAGCACAGATACGCAGTATTTT
CASSFGGSTDTQYF
>TRBV7-2|TRBJ2-5|TRBD2|-
TGTGCCAGCAGTATTAGCGGGGGATTCCAAGAGACCCAGTACTTC
CASSISGGFQETQYF
>TRBV5-6|TRBJ1-1|-|few
TGTGCCAGCAGCAGGGTAAGGACTGAAGCTTTCTTT
CASSRVRTEAFF
>TRBV7-6|TRBJ2-5|-|-
TGTGCCAGCAGCTTAGCTACGGGGGATGAGACCCAGTACTTC
CASSLATGDETQYF
>TRBV11-2|TRBJ1-2|-|-
TGTGCCAGCAGCTCGGAGGGTGGAGGCTATGGCTACACCTTC
CASSSEGGGYGYTF
>TRBV12-5|TRBJ1-5|-|-
TGTGCTAGTGGTTCCGGGGAAAGAAAGCAGCATTTT
CASGSGERKQHF
>TRBV7-6|TRBJ1-5|-|once
TGTGCCAGCAGCTTAGCAGAGGAGCAGCCCCAGCATTTT
CASSLAEEQPQHF
>TRBV4-3|TRBJ2-7|-|-
TGCGCCAGCAGCCAAGACGCCGGGACGGGGGTTATGCAGTACTTC
CASSQDAGTGVMQYF
>TRBV19|TRBJ1-5|TRBD1|-
TGTGCCAGTTTGAGGAAGCAGGGGGGAGGCAATCAGCCCCAGCATTTT
CASLRKQGGGNQPQHF
>TRBV30|TRBJ1-4|-|-
TGTGCCTGGAGAAGTGGGGGACGGGGATTTGAAAAACTGTTTTTT
CAWRSGGRGFEKLFF
>TRBV5-4|TRBJ2-3|-|-
TGTGCCAGCAGCACCCCGCTTGGGGGGGGCCTGTCAGATACGCAGTATTTT
CASSTPLGGGLSDTQYF
>TRBV11-1|TRBJ1-1|-|once
TGTGCCAGCAGCTTAAATGGGAGGGACACTGAAGCTTTCTTT
CASSLNGRDTEAFF
>TRBV4-1|TRBJ1-2|TRBD1|-
TGCGCCAGCAGCCAAGCCCTCTGGAGCGGACAGGGAGAAGGCTACACCTTC
CASSQALWSGQGEGYTF
>TRBV6-5|TRBJ2-3|TRBD2|-
TGTGCCAGCACCACTGTGGCGGGAGCTTTTGATACGCAGTATTTT
CASTTVAGAFDTQYF
>TRBV7-2|TRBJ1-1|-|-
TGTGCCAGCAGCCGCGACAGGAACACTGAAGCTTTCTTT
CASSRDRNTEAFF
>TRBV5-6|TRBJ1-1|-|few
TGTGCCAGCAGCTTACTCCGGAACACTGAAGCTTTCTTT
CASSLLRNTEAFF
>TRBV5-1|TRBJ2-7|TRBD1|-
TGCGCCAGCAGCGAACGGGACAGCTCCTACGAGCAGTACTTC
CASSERDSSYEQYF
>TRBV28|TRBJ2-3|-|once
TGTGCCATTTCTACCGGGACACTATCCATTGGCTTT
CAISTGTLSIGF
>TRBV9|TRBJ1-1|-|-
TGTGCCAGCAGCGTAGGTAGGAACACTGAAGCTTTCTTT
CASSVGRNTEAFF
>TRBV30|TRBJ1-6|-|-
TGTGCCTGGAGTTCTGGGAGGGAATCATCGCCCCTCCACTTT
CAWSSGRESSPLHF
>TRBV7-6|TRBJ1-5|-|-
TGTGCCAGCAGCTTATGGCGACAGCCCCAGCATTTT
CASSLWRQPQHF
>TRBV10-2|TRBJ1-1|-|-
TGCGCCAGCAGTGTGCTGGTAAGGGACACTGAAGCTTTCTTT
CASSVLVRDTEAFF
>TRBV7-2|TRBJ2-5|-|-
TGTGCCAGCAGCCCCAAAGAGACCCAGTACTTC
CASSPKETQYF
>TRBV7-2|TRBJ2-3|TRBD2|-
TGTGCCAGCAGCTTAGATTGGTCTAGCGGGAGAACAGATACGCAGTATTTT
CASSLDWSSGRTDTQYF
>TRBV7-8|TRBJ2-7|-|-
TGTGCCAGCCATGCGGGCAGGGGGGGTGAGCAGTACTTC
CASHAGRGGEQYF
>TRBV7-3|TRBJ1-1|-|-
TGTGCCAGCAGCTTAATTACGACTGAAGCTTTCTTT
CASSLITTEAFF
>TRBV18|TRBJ2-7|-|-
TGTGCCAGCTCACCTAAACAGGGCTACGAGCAGTACTTC
CASSPKQGYEQYF
>TRBV7-9|TRBJ1-4|-|-
TGTGCCAGCAGCCCCCAGTCGAAACTGTTTTTT
CASSPQSKLFF
>TRBV25-1|TRBJ2-2|TRBD1|-
TGTGCCAGCAGAAGACAGGGGAAGGGTCTAGCCGGGGAGCTGTTTTTT
CASRRQGKGLAGELFF
>TRBV9|TRBJ1-2|-|-
TGTGCCAGCAGTACCACCCCGGAGACAGCCCTCTATGGCTACACCTTC
CASSTTPETALYGYTF
>TRBV5-1|TRBJ1-5|-|-
TGCGCCAGCAGCCTCAGACCCGTTGATAGCAATCAGCCCCAGCATTTT
CASSLRPVDSNQPQHF
>TRBV2|TRBJ2-7|TRBD2|-
TGTGCCAGCAGTGTCAAGGGGAGCGGGGGGGCCATTAACGAGCAGTACTTC
CASSVKGSGGAINEQYF
>TRBV11-1|TRBJ2-2|TRBD2|-
TGTGCCAGCAGCTTCGGGGGGGCGGCCACCGGGGAGCTGTTTTTT
CASSFGGAATGELFF
>TRBV4-1|TRBJ1-1|-|few
TGCGCCAGCAGCCAGGGTGTGAGCTGGACACCAAACACTGAAGCTTTCTTT
CASSQGVSWTPNTEAFF
>TRBV6-5|TRBJ2-5|TRBD2|-
TGTGCCAGCAGTTACTCCTCGGGGGGGCCGGAGACCCAGTACTTC
CASSYSSGGPETQYF
>TRBV6-5|TRBJ2-5|TRBD2|-
TGTGCCAGCAGTCTAACGGGGGGGCGGGAGACCCAGTACTTC
CASSLTGGRETQYF
>TRBV4-1|TRBJ2-1|TRBD2|once
TGCGCCAGCAGCCAAGTGCAGCGGGAGAGCCTAGGGGATGAGCAGTTCTTC
CASSQVQRESLGDEQFF
>TRBV4-1|TRBJ2-5|TRBD2|-
TGCGCCAGCAGCCACCCTAGCGGGGGGGCGGGAGAGACCCAGTACTTC
CASSHPSGGAGETQYF
>TRBV2|TRBJ2-5|-|-
TGTGCCAGCAAGCTTGATAGGGCCCAAGAGACCCAGTACTTC
CASKLDRAQETQYF
>TRBV7-2|TRBJ1-4|TRBD1|-
TGTGCCAGCAGGGCTGGACAGGGAGAAAAACTGTTTTTT
CASRAGQGEKLFF
>TRBV19|TRBJ1-3|-|once
TGTGCCAGTAGCCTCCCCCGAGCCCGCTCTGGAAACACCATATATTTT
CASSLPRARSGNTIYF
>TRBV4-1|TRBJ2-2|-|once
TGCGCCAGCAGCCAAGAATTCGGGGTTTCCACCGGGGAGCTGTTTTTT
CASSQEFGVSTGELFF
>TRBV2|TRBJ1-5|-|few
TGTGCCAGCAGTGTAGTAGGGTATAGCAATCAGCCCCAGCATTTT
CASSVVGYSNQPQHF